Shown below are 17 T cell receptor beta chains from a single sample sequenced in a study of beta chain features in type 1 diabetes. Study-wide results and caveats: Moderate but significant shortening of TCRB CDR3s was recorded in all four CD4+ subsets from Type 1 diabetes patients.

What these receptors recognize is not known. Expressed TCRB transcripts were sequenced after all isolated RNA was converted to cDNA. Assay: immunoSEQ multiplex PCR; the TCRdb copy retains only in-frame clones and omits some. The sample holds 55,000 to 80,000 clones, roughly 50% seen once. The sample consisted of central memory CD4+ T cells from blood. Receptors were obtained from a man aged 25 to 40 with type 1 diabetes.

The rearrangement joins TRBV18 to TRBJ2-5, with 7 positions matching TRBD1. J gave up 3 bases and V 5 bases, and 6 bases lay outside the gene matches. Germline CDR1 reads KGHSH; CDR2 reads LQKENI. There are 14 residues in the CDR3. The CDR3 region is CASSSGTAKETQYF. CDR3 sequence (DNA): TGTGCCAGCTCATCAGGGACAGCGAAAGAGACCCAGTACTTC.

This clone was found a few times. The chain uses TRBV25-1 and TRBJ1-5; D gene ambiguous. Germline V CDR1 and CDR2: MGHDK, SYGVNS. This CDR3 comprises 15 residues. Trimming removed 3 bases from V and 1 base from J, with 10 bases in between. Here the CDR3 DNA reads TGTGCCAGCAGTGAGTACAGACACAGCAATCAGCCCCAGCATTTT. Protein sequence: CASSEYRHSNQPQHF.

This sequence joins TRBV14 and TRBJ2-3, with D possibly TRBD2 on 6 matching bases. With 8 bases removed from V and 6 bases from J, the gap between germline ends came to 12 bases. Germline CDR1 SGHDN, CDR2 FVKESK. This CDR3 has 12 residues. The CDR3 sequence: CASGRSGDTQYF. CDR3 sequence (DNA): TGTGCCAGCGGGAGGTCAGGGGATACGCAGTATTTT.

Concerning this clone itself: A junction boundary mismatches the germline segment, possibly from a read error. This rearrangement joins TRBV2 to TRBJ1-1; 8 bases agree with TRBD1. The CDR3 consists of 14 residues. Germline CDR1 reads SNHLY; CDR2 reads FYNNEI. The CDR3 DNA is TGTGCCATCAGTGCAGGGGGCGCGTTCCGTGAAGCTTTCTTT. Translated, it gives CAISAGGAFREAFF.

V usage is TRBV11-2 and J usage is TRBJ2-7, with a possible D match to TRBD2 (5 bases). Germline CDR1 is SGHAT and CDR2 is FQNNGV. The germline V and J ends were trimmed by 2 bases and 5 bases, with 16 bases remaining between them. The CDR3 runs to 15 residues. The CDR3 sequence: CASSLNFLSGNEQYF. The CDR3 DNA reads TGTGCCAGCAGCTTAAATTTTCTTTCGGGGAACGAGCAGTACTTC.

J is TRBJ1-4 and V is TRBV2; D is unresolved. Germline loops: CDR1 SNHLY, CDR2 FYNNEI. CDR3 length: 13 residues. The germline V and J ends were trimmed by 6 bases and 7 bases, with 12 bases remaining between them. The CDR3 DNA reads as TGTGCCAGCAGCGCGGGAGCGGGTGAAAAACTGTTTTTT. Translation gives CASSAGAGEKLFF.

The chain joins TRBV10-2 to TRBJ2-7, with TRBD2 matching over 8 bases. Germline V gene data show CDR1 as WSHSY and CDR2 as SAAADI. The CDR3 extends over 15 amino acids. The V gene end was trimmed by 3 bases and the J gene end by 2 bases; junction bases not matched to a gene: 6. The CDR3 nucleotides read TGCGCCAGCAGTGATTGGACTAGCAACCCCTACGAGCAGTACTTC. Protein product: CASSDWTSNPYEQYF.

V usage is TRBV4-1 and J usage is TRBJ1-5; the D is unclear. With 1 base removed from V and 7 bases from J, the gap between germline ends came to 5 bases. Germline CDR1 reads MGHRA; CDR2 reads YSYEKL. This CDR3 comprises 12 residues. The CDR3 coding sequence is TGCGCCAGCAGCCAAGTCGGGCAGCCCCAGCATTTT. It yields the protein CASSQVGQPQHF.

The CDR3 loop is CASSLVRGDTGELFF. The CDR3 DNA is TGTGCCAGCAGCTTGGTCAGGGGGGACACCGGGGAGCTGTTTTTT. The V and J genes are TRBV5-4 and TRBJ2-2; possibly TRBD1 for D (7 bases). This CDR3 is built from 15 residues. CDR1 is SGHNT and CDR2 is YYREEE in the germline V gene (reference sequence). Deletions cut 0 bases from V and 3 bases from J, with 9 bases between. Full variable domain (remainder filled in from reference TRBV5-4 and TRBJ2-2): ETGVTQSPTHLIKTRGQQVTLRCSSQSGHNTVSWYQQALGQGPQFIFQYYREEENGRGNFPPRFSGLQFPNYSSELNVNALELDDSALYLCASSLVRGDTGELFFGEGSRLTVL.

The CDR3 region is CASRPGDTDTQYF. DNA of the CDR3: TGTGCCAGCAGACCCGGGGACACAGATACGCAGTATTTT. This chain uses TRBV6-6 with TRBJ2-3; tentatively, D is TRBD2 (5 bases). The CDR3 sequence is 13 residues long. The germline CDR1 and CDR2 sequences are MNHNY and SVGAGI (reference sequence). Deletions cut 6 bases from V and 2 bases from J, with 9 bases between.

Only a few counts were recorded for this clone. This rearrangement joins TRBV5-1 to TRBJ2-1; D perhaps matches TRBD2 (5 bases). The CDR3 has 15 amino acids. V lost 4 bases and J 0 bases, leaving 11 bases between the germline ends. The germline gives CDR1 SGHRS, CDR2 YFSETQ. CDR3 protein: CASSLRGSSYNEQFF. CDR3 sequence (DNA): TGCGCCAGCAGCCTTCGGGGTAGCTCCTACAATGAGCAGTTCTTC.

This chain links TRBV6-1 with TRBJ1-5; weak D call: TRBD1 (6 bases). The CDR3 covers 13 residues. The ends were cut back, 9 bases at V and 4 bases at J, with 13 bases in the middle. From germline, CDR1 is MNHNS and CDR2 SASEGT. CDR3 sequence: CASLPQGNQPQHF. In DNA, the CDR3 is TGTGCCAGTCTACCTCAGGGGAATCAGCCCCAGCATTTT.

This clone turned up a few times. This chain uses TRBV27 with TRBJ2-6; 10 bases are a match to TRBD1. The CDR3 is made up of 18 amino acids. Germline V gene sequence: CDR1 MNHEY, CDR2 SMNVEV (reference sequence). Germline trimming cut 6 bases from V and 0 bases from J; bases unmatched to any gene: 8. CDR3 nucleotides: TGTGCCAGCAGCCGCCGGGACAGGGGACCCTCTGGGGCCAACGTCCTGACTTTC. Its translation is CASSRRDRGPSGANVLTF.

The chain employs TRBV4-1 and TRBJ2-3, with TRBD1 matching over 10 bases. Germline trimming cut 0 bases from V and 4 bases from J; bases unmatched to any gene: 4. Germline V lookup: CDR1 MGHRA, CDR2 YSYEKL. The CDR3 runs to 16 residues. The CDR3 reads CASSQEGQGNSDTQYF. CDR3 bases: TGCGCCAGCAGCCAAGAGGGACAGGGGAATTCAGATACGCAGTATTTT.

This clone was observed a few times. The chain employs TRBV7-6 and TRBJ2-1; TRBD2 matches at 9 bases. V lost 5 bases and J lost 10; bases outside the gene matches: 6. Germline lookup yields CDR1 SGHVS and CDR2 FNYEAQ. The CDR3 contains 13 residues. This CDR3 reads CASSPGTSNEQFF. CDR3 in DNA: TGTGCCAGCAGCCCGGGGACTAGCAACGAGCAGTTCTTC.

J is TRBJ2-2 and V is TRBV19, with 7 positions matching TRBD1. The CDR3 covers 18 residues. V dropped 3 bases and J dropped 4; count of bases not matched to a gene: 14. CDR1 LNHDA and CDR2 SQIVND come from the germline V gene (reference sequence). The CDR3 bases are TGTGCCAGTAGTATCTTACAGGGGCCCTCATTCCCCACCGGGGAGCTGTTTTTT. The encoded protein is CASSILQGPSFPTGELFF. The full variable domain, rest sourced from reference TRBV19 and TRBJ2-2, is DGGITQSPKYLFRKEGQNVTLSCEQNLNHDAMYWYRQDPGQGLRLIYYSQIVNDFQKGDIAEGYSVSREKKESFPLTVTSAQKNPTAFYLCASSILQGPSFPTGELFFGEGSRLTVL.

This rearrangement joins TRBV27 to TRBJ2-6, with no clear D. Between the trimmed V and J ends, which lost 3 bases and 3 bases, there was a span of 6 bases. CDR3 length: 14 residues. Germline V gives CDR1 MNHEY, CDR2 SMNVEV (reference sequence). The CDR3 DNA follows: TGTGCCAGCAGTTTTGTCAATGGGGCCAACGTCCTGACTTTC. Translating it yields CASSFVNGANVLTF.